These 25 T cell receptor beta chains originate from one sample sequenced in a study of tumor-infiltrating lymphocytes in oesophageal squamous cell carcinoma. Via MiXCR, TCRdb re-called the PCR reads, giving one row per CDR3 protein. Among 15,000 to 19,000 distinct CDR3 sequences listed, roughly 50% were seen once. Sequencing was done on a sample of esophageal tumor tissue. Every receptor here comes from a female donor with esophageal squamous cell carcinoma.

The chain carries TRBV7-6 and TRBJ2-4, with 9 bases that match TRBD1. The J call is in doubt because the DNA end fits TRBJ2-7 better. Germline assignment: CDR1 SGHVS and CDR2 FNYEAQ. The CDR3 runs to 13 residues. The CDR3 spells CASRQGAGNEQYF. In DNA form, the CDR3 reads TGTGCCAGCAGACAGGGGGCGGGCAACGAGCAGTACTTC.

Within the sample, this clonotype is medium-sized (0.01 to 0.1%). The rearrangement uses TRBV7-9 and TRBJ1-1; perhaps TRBD1 as D (6 bases). This CDR3 has 14 amino acids. The V and J ends lost 3 bases and 7 bases respectively, with 15 bases between them. Germline assignment: CDR1 SEHNR and CDR2 FQNEAQ (reference sequence). Here the CDR3 DNA reads TGTGCCAGCAGCTTGGTGGGGGGGGCGGGTGAAGCTTTCTTT. The encoded protein is CASSLVGGAGEAFF.

Comment on this clonotype: This may stem from a read error, because a much larger clone lies one nucleotide away. The V and J genes are TRBV5-1 and TRBJ2-5; 8 bases fit TRBD2. Germline CDR1 reads SGHRS; CDR2 reads YFSETQ. The junction had 16 bases not matched to a gene; V was cut back by 4 bases and J by 11 bases. This CDR3 contains 15 residues. CDR3 sequence (DNA): TGCGCCAGCAGCCACAGCGGGGGACTATACAATGAGCAGTACTTC. Translation: CASSHSGGLYNEQYF.

The rearrangement joins TRBV12-3 or TRBV12-4 to TRBJ2-3; 8 bases fit TRBD2. V lost 4 bases to trimming and J lost 5 bases; unmatched junction nucleotides: 11. The CDR3 consists of 16 residues. The CDR3 here is CASSSGTNGGEDTQYF. CDR3 nucleotides: TGTGCCAGCAGTTCGGGGACTAACGGGGGGGAAGATACGCAGTATTTT.

CDR3 loop: CASSTRTSGTQYF. The CDR3 DNA sequence: TGTGCCAGCAGTACCCGGACCAGCGGGACCCAGTACTTC. The chain is built from TRBV6-8 and TRBJ2-4; D might be TRBD2 (5 bases). The DNA end is a closer match to TRBJ2-5, so the J assignment may be wrong. CDR3 length: 13 amino acids. The germline CDR1 and CDR2 sequences are MNHGY and SAAAGT.

The genes are TRBV7-2 and TRBJ2-5, with D maybe TRBD1 (7 bases). The DNA end lines up better with TRBJ2-7; the J call may be wrong. Germline lookup yields CDR1 SGHTA and CDR2 FQGNSA. The CDR3 loop spans 15 amino acids. The DNA of the CDR3 is TGTGCCAGCAGCCGTGGGGGGACAGTATCCTACGAGCAGTACTTC. Protein sequence: CASSRGGTVSYEQYF.

The table lists this clonotype with many counts. The rearrangement links TRBV28 to TRBJ1-4, with a tentative D call TRBD1 (5 bases). With 3 bases removed from V and 4 bases from J, the gap between germline ends came to 12 bases. The CDR3 contains 15 residues. Germline V lookup: CDR1 MDHEN, CDR2 SYDVKM. The CDR3 region is CASSLGHSINEKLFF. CDR3 DNA: TGTGCCAGCAGTTTGGGGCACTCGATTAATGAAAAACTGTTTTTT.

For the CDR3, the DNA is TGTGCCAGCAGCTTGGTCTTGGGGGGTAACACCGGGGAGCTGTTTTTT. Encoded protein: CASSLVLGGNTGELFF. V and J are TRBV5-5 and TRBJ2-3; D is perhaps TRBD2 (6 bases). The end of the DNA aligns better with TRBJ2-2, so the J call may be wrong. The CDR3 loop spans 16 amino acids. Germline V gene lookup returns CDR1 SGHKS and CDR2 YYEKEE (reference sequence).

This clonotype was found many times. The V and J genes are TRBV7-8 and TRBJ1-4, with 9 bases fitting TRBD1. After removal of 2 bases from V and 11 bases from J, the junction contained 3 bases not matched to a gene. CDR3 size: 13 residues. Germline assignment: CDR1 SGHVS and CDR2 FQNEAQ. CDR3 sequence (DNA): TGTGCCAGCAGCTTACTGACAGGGGGGAAACTGTTTTTT. This gives the protein CASSLLTGGKLFF. Using reference TRBV7-8 and TRBJ1-4 for the parts outside the CDR3, the full variable domain is GAGVSQSPRYKVAKRGQDVALRCDPISGHVSLFWYQQALGQGPEFLTYFQNEAQLDKSGLPSDRFFAERPEGSVSTLKIQRTQQEDSAVYLCASSLLTGGKLFFGSGTQLSVL.

The gene calls are TRBV7-6 and TRBJ2-5, with no clear D. The CDR3 is 14 residues long. Germline V gene lookup returns CDR1 SGHVS and CDR2 FNYEAQ. V lost 2 bases to trimming and J lost 2 bases, with 9 bases between them. The CDR3: CASSLSLGQETQYF. The CDR3 DNA follows: TGTGCCAGCAGCTTAAGTTTGGGGCAAGAGACCCAGTACTTC.

In its sample, this clonotype ranks as medium-sized (0.01 to 0.1%). The V and J genes are TRBV28 and TRBJ2-1, with D perhaps matching TRBD1 (6 bases). There are 14 residues in the CDR3. V was pared by 5 bases and J by 4 bases, with 12 bases between. Per germline, CDR1 MDHEN and CDR2 SYDVKM. The CDR3 spells CASSPGDIYNEQFF. CDR3 in DNA: TGTGCCAGCAGTCCTGGGGACATATACAATGAGCAGTTCTTC. The full variable domain, its missing parts supplied by reference TRBV28 and TRBJ2-1, is DVKVTQSSRYLVKRTGEKVFLECVQDMDHENMFWYRQDPGLGLRLIYFSYDVKMKEKGDIPEGYSVSREKKERFSLILESASTNQTSMYLCASSPGDIYNEQFFGPGTRLTVL.

In regard to this clonotype: In this CDR3 the conserved last residue, phenylalanine or tryptophan, is missing, so a read error is likely. No DNA is shown, since the ends of the CDR3 on it are uncertain; the CDR3 is the one TCRdb lists. The rearrangement links TRBV7-2 to TRBJ2-6; the table's D call, TRBD2, has no DNA check behind it. Per the germline V gene, CDR1 is SGHTA and CDR2 is FQGNSA. Including both end residues, the CDR3 is 20 amino acids long. The CDR3 loop is CASSSGLAGASISYEQYFGA.

V is TRBV11-2 and J is TRBJ2-3, with 7 bases lining up with TRBD2. The junction had 9 bases not matched to a gene; V was cut back by 5 bases and J by 1 base. The length of the CDR3 is 16 residues. Germline V CDR1 and CDR2: SGHAT, FQNNGV. CDR3 DNA sequence: TGTGCCAGCAGCCCCCGGGAGGCCCATCGCACAGATACGCAGTATTTT. It yields the protein CASSPREAHRTDTQYF. The whole variable domain, filled in from reference TRBV11-2 and TRBJ2-3, reads EAGVAQSPRYKIIEKRQSVAFWCNPISGHATLYWYQQILGQGPKLLIQFQNNGVVDDSQLPKDRFSAERLKGVDSTLKIQPAKLEDSAVYLCASSPREAHRTDTQYFGPGTRLTVL.

CDR3 coding DNA: TGTGCCAGCAGTATTGGACAGGGGCACTACAATGAGCAGTTCTTC. Its translation: CASSIGQGHYNEQFF. The chain employs TRBV12-3 or TRBV12-4 and TRBJ2-1, with 9 bases aligning to TRBD1. The CDR3 is 15 residues long. V lost 5 bases, J lost 3 bases, and 5 bases stayed unmatched.

The sample holds a few counts of this clonotype. The chain carries TRBV2 and TRBJ2-7; 8 bases agree with TRBD1. The CDR3 is made up of 13 amino acids. V was clipped by 6 bases and J by 9 bases; unmatched bases: 10. Germline V gene sequence: CDR1 SNHLY, CDR2 FYNNEI. The CDR3 protein is CASSQGSTGGQYF. The CDR3 DNA sequence: TGTGCCAGCAGCCAAGGCTCAACAGGGGGGCAGTACTTC.

CDR3 DNA sequence: TGTGCCAGCAGCCCCTCCCTAGCGGGAGGTACTTACAATGAGCAGTACTTC. Protein product: CASSPSLAGGTYNEQYF. The V gene is TRBV3-1, the J gene TRBJ2-5, with 11 nucleotides matching TRBD2. V gave up 4 bases and J gave up 11 bases; unmatched junction bases: 18. The germline V gene encodes CDR1 LGHDT and CDR2 YNNKEL (reference sequence). The CDR3 runs to 17 residues.

V gene TRBV7-9 combines with J gene TRBJ2-5; TRBD2 might be the D (5 bases). The J call may be incorrect, as the DNA end agrees better with TRBJ2-1. The germline gives CDR1 SEHNR, CDR2 FQNEAQ (reference sequence). The CDR3 is 15 residues long. The CDR3 nucleotides read TGTGCCAGCAGCTTAGCGGGAGTCACATCCAATGAGCAGTTCTTC. Its protein is CASSLAGVTSNEQFF.

The chain employs TRBV6-6 and TRBJ2-5; D possibly corresponds to TRBD2 (5 bases). The J call is uncertain, as TRBJ2-7 better fits the DNA end. The length of the CDR3 is 14 residues. CDR1 MNHNY and CDR2 SVGAGI come from the germline V gene (reference sequence). This chain's CDR3 is CASSYGADSYEQYF. CDR3 DNA: TGTGCCAGCAGTTACGGAGCGGACTCCTACGAGCAGTACTTC.

V usage is TRBV7-2 and J usage is TRBJ2-7, with 10 bases that match TRBD1. Near its end, the DNA agrees better with TRBJ1-2, so the J call may be wrong. Per the germline V gene, CDR1 is SGHTA and CDR2 is FQGNSA. The length of the CDR3 is 14 residues. The CDR3: CASSLTGQGYGYTF. CDR3 coding DNA: TGTGCCAGCAGCTTAACGGGACAGGGGTATGGCTACACCTTC.

The chain links TRBV12-3 or TRBV12-4 to TRBJ2-7; 11 positions match TRBD1. Trimming removed 1 base from V and 2 bases from J; junction bases left unmatched: 4. The length of the CDR3 is 16 residues. Here the CDR3 DNA reads TGTGCCAGCAGTTTAGGCGGGACAGGGGGGACCTACGAGCAGTACTTC. Protein product: CASSLGGTGGTYEQYF.

This clonotype was recorded once. This likely comes from a read error, as the CDR3 has no conserved phenylalanine or tryptophan at its end. The DNA is left out, because the CDR3 cannot be placed on it with certainty; the CDR3 is given as TCRdb lists it. This chain links TRBV7-9 with TRBJ2-3; TRBD2, the table's D call, was not compared with the DNA. The germline V gene has CDR1 SEHNR and CDR2 FQNEAQ (reference sequence). A total of 17 residues make up the CDR3, ends included. This CDR3 is CASSLGEGDLLGQYFGT.

V usage is TRBV7-6 and J usage is TRBJ2-5; D not resolved. Germline CDR1 reads SGHVS; CDR2 reads FNYEAQ. V was shortened by 5 bases and J by 4 bases, with 5 bases between the two germline ends. CDR3 size: 11 residues. The DNA for the CDR3 is TGTGCCAGCAGCGTTGGAGAGACCCAGTACTTC. This gives the protein CASSVGETQYF.

In the case of this clonotype: No conserved phenylalanine or tryptophan is present at the end of the CDR3, so a read error is the likely explanation. Because the CDR3's place on the DNA is in doubt, the DNA is left out and the CDR3 is given as listed by TCRdb. The chain employs TRBV7-2 and TRBJ2-1. The CDR3 has 16 residues if both end residues are counted. CDR1 and CDR2 (germline): SGHTA, FQGNSA. CDR3: CASSLVWTNYGYTFGS.

The CDR3 loop reads CASSPSGRRYEQYF. The CDR3 DNA is TGCGCCAGCAGCCCTAGCGGGAGAAGGTACGAGCAGTACTTC. This chain uses TRBV4-1 with TRBJ2-7, with 10 bases aligning to TRBD2. Germline assignment: CDR1 MGHRA and CDR2 YSYEKL. The ends lost 4 bases at V and 4 bases at J; junction bases unmatched: 4. This CDR3 comprises 14 residues.

This CDR3 is CASSLLSGGWDEQYF. CDR3 nucleotides: TGTGCCAGCAGCTTACTTAGCGGGGGTTGGGATGAGCAGTACTTC. The V and J genes are TRBV7-2 and TRBJ2-3; TRBD2 matches at 9 bases. Judging by the DNA end, TRBJ2-7 fits better; the J call may be wrong. The CDR3 loop spans 15 amino acids. CDR1 is SGHTA, CDR2 FQGNSA, per germline.